Reported below is one T cell receptor beta chain. Antigen unknown. The data stem from a study of shared clonotypes between healthy human individuals. Germline V gene lookup returns CDR1 SGHNT and CDR2 YYREEE (reference sequence). V shed 2 bases, J shed 5 bases, and the junction held 7 bases outside the gene matches. The CDR3 runs 15 residues. Study observations and caveats: Non-shared clonotypes showed lower generation probabilities than clonotypes common to all four donors.

Researchers ran the assay at a deep level. Only in-frame clones appear in the TCRdb table, and some are missing; sequencing was by immunoSEQ multiplex PCR. The data hold more than 1,200,000 clones, with 98% observed a single time. This clonotype originated in a man aged 30 to 39 in good health. This chain links TRBV5-4 with TRBJ2-3; 8 bases agree with TRBD2. Specimen: naive CD4+ T cells sorted from blood. Regarding subset: CD45RA+ positively selected. The CDR3 is CASSLTREGGDTQYF. CDR3 bases: TGTGCCAGCAGCTTAACACGGGAGGGGGGAGATACGCAGTATTTT.